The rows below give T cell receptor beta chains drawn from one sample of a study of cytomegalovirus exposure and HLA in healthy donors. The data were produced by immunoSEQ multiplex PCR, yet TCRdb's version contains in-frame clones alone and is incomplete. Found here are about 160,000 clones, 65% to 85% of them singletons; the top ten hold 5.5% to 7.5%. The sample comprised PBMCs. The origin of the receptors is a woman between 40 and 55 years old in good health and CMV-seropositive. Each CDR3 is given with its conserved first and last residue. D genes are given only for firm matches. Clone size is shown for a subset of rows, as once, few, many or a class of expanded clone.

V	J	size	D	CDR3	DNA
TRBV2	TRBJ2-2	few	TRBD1	CASVGQGIFGGELFF	TGTGCCAGCGTTGGACAGGGTATTTTTGGCGGGGAGCTGTTTTTT
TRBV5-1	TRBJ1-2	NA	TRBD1	CASSLDGQGVIGYTF	TGCGCCAGCAGCCTGGACGGACAGGGGGTTATCGGCTACACCTTC
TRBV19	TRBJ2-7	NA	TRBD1	CASSITPGTGGYEQYF	TGTGCCAGTAGTATAACACCCGGGACAGGAGGGTACGAGCAGTACTTC
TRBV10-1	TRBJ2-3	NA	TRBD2	CASSESSGGAGSTDTQYF	TGCGCCAGCAGTGAATCTAGCGGGGGGGCCGGGAGCACAGATACGCAGTATTTT
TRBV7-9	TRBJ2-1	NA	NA	CASSLSTGVKFF	TGTGCCAGCAGCTTATCAACGGGGGTAAAGTTCTTC
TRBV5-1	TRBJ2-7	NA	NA	CASRAPGTYEQYF	TGCGCCAGCAGAGCTCCCGGGACCTACGAGCAGTACTTC
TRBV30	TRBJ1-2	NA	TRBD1	CAWSDRDRAGYTF	TGTGCCTGGAGCGACCGGGACAGAGCCGGCTACACCTTC
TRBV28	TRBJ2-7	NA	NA	CASSAYEQYF	TGTGCCAGCTCGGCCTACGAGCAGTACTTC
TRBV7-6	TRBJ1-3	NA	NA	CASSSTALGNTIYF	TGTGCCAGCAGCTCGACAGCTCTCGGAAACACCATATATTTT
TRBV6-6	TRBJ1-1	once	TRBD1	CASSYKGTANTEAFF	TGTGCCAGCAGTTACAAGGGGACAGCGAACACTGAAGCTTTCTTT
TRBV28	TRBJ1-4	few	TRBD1	CASRIPGQGREKLFF	TGTGCCAGCAGGATCCCGGGACAGGGTCGCGAAAAACTGTTTTTT
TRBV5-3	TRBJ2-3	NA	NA	CARWGPGGQKGTQYF	TGTGCCAGATGGGGGCCGGGGGGCCAAAAGGGGACGCAGTATTTT
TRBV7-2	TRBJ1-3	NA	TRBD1	CASSLGTGKLISGNTIYF	TGTGCCAGCAGCTTAGGGACAGGGAAACTCATCTCTGGAAACACCATATATTTT
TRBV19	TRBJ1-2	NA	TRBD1	CASRTGNYGYTF	TGTGCCAGCAGGACAGGGAACTATGGCTACACCTTC
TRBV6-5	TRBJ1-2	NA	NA	CASSGQSYGYTF	TGTGCCAGCAGTGGACAGTCCTATGGCTACACCTTC
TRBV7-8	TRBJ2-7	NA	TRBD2	CASSSRGGNYEQYF	TGTGCCAGCAGCAGCCGGGGGGGCAACTACGAGCAGTACTTC
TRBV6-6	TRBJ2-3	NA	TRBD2	CASRASGVDTQYF	TGTGCCAGCCGAGCTAGCGGGGTAGATACGCAGTATTTT
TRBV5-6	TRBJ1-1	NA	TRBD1	CASSLGTGALNTEAFF	TGTGCCAGCAGCTTGGGGACAGGGGCGCTAAACACTGAAGCTTTCTTT
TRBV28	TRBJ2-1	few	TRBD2	CASSPGTSREQFF	TGTGCCAGCAGTCCGGGGACTAGTCGGGAGCAGTTCTTC
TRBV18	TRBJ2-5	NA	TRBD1	CASSPSGTGKETQYF	TGTGCCAGCTCACCCTCCGGGACAGGGAAAGAGACCCAGTACTTC
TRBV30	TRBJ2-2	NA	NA	CAWSKTGPGELFF	TGTGCCTGGAGTAAAACAGGGCCCGGGGAGCTGTTTTTT
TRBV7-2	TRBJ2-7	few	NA	CASSLMGGRYEQYF	TGTGCCAGCAGCTTGATGGGGGGGCGCTACGAGCAGTACTTC
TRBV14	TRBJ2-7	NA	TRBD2	CASSQAGGIYEQYF	TGTGCCAGCAGCCAAGCGGGGGGGATCTACGAGCAGTACTTC
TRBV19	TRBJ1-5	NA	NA	CASSINRAAQPQHF	TGTGCCAGTAGTATAAACAGGGCAGCACAGCCCCAGCATTTT
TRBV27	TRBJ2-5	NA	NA	CASSSTARRSQETQYF	TGTGCCAGCAGTTCCACCGCCCGGCGGAGCCAAGAGACCCAGTACTTC
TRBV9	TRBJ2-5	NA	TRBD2	CASSPSGGAWETQYF	TGTGCCAGCAGCCCTAGCGGGGGGGCCTGGGAGACCCAGTACTTC
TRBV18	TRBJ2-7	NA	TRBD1	CASSPETGGPYEQYF	TGTGCCAGCTCACCGGAGACAGGGGGCCCCTACGAGCAGTACTTC
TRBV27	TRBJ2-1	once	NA	CASSSVSYNEQFF	TGTGCCAGCAGTTCCGTCTCCTACAATGAGCAGTTCTTC
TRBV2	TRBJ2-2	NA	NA	CASSASGARATGELFF	TGTGCCAGCAGTGCGTCAGGGGCGCGAGCCACCGGGGAGCTGTTTTTT
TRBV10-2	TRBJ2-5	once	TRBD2	CASSETSGGQETQYF	TGCGCCAGCAGTGAGACTAGCGGGGGTCAAGAGACCCAGTACTTC
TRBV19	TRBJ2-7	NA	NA	CASSIGQRDINYEQYF	TGTGCCAGTAGTATAGGTCAGCGGGACATTAACTACGAGCAGTACTTC
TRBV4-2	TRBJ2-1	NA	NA	CASSQAGGAASEQFF	TGTGCCAGCAGCCAAGCCGGTGGGGCGGCCAGTGAGCAGTTCTTC
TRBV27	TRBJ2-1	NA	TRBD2	CASSFYGTSGGYEQFF	TGTGCCAGCAGTTTCTACGGGACTAGCGGGGGGTATGAGCAGTTCTTC
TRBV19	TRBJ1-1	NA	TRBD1	CASTPRDRPTEAFF	TGTGCCAGTACCCCAAGGGACAGACCGACTGAAGCTTTCTTT
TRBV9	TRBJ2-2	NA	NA	CASSGAGLTGELFF	TGTGCCAGCAGCGGGGCGGGGCTGACCGGGGAGCTGTTTTTT
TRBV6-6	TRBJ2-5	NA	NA	CASSPTSETQYF	TGTGCCAGCAGTCCGACAAGTGAGACCCAGTACTTC
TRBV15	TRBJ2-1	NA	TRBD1	CATSRDGQGGNEQFF	TGTGCCACCAGCAGGGATGGACAGGGTGGTAATGAGCAGTTCTTC
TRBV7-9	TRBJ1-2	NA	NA	CASSLPMGGNLGGYTF	TGTGCCAGCAGCTTGCCGATGGGGGGGAATCTAGGCGGCTACACCTTC
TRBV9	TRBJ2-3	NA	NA	CASSDFRDNTDTQYF	TGTGCCAGCAGCGACTTCCGAGACAACACAGATACGCAGTATTTT
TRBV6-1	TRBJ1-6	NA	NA	CASSELDGEALHF	TGTGCCAGCAGTGAGTTGGACGGGGAGGCCCTCCACTTT
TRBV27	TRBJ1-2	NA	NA	CASSLYAGSMFGYTF	TGTGCCAGCAGTTTATATGCAGGGTCAATGTTTGGCTACACCTTC
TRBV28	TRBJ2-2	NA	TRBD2	CASSLSGGNTGELFF	TGTGCCAGCAGTTTGAGCGGGGGAAACACCGGGGAGCTGTTTTTT
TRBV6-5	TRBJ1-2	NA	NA	CASSRTGLVGGYTF	TGTGCCAGCAGTCGTACAGGTTTAGTTGGTGGCTACACCTTC
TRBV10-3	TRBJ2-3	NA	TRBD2	CAISESTGTSGGNTQYF	TGTGCCATCAGTGAGTCGACCGGGACTAGCGGGGGTAATACGCAGTATTTT
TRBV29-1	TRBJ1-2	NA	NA	CSVAQGDGRLGDTF	TGCAGCGTTGCCCAAGGGGATGGCAGGTTGGGTGACACCTTC
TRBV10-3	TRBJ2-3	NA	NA	CAIFAGGTDTQYF	TGTGCCATCTTTGCGGGTGGTACAGATACGCAGTATTTT
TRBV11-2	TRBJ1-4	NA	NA	CASSAGLGARQKLFF	TGTGCCAGCAGCGCGGGATTAGGGGCGCGCCAAAAACTGTTTTTT
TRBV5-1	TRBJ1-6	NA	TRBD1	CASSPGQENSPLHF	TGCGCCAGCAGCCCGGGACAGGAAAATTCACCCCTCCACTTT
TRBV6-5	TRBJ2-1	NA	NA	CASRQGYNEQFF	TGTGCCAGCAGGCAGGGGTACAATGAGCAGTTCTTC
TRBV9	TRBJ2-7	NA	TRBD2	CASSGAGLVGSEQYF	TGTGCCAGCAGCGGGGCTGGACTAGTTGGGTCCGAGCAGTACTTC
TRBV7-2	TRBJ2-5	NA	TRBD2	CASSLGVGGGGRETQYF	TGTGCCAGCAGCTTAGGGGTCGGCGGGGGAGGTAGAGAGACCCAGTACTTC
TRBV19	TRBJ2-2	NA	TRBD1	CASRDRGHNNPGELFF	TGTGCCAGTAGGGACAGGGGGCATAATAATCCCGGGGAGCTGTTTTTT
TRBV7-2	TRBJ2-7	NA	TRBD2	CASSRAGTSAYEQYF	TGTGCCAGCAGCCGAGCAGGGACTAGCGCCTACGAGCAGTACTTC
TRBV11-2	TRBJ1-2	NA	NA	CASSLTTGWGRGYTF	TGTGCCAGCAGCTTGACGACAGGTTGGGGCCGTGGCTACACCTTC
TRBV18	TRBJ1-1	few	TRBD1	CASSPVDRGPKAFF	TGTGCCAGCTCACCCGTGGACAGGGGGCCCAAAGCTTTCTTT
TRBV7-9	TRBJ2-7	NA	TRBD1	CASSPTAGTGGYEQYF	TGTGCCAGCAGCCCAACCGCCGGGACAGGGGGCTACGAGCAGTACTTC
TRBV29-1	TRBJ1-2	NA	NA	CSAATPGSYGYTF	TGCAGCGCCGCCACCCCAGGGTCCTATGGCTACACCTTC
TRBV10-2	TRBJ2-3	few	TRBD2	CASRDKRGGTDTQYF	TGCGCCAGCAGGGACAAGCGGGGGGGGACAGATACGCAGTATTTT
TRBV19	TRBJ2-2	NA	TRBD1	CASTANRGQGAGELFF	TGTGCCAGTACTGCAAACCGGGGACAGGGGGCCGGGGAGCTGTTTTTT
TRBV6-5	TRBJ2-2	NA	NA	CASSTGNPNTGELFF	TGTGCCAGCAGTACGGGGAATCCGAACACCGGGGAGCTGTTTTTT